This entry is about one T cell receptor (beta chain). Authors' processing steps: Scientists estimated how many nucleated cells there were by amplifying reference gene primers. Some clones are missing from TCRdb's copy, which holds only in-frame ones; the method was immunoSEQ multiplex PCR. The DNA was the basis for D and trimming; V, J and clone size are from that table. The sample holds around 190,000 clones, 70% to 90% seen once. The record originates from a study of blood T cell repertoires in COVID-19. Study summary: Donors in the United States, Italy and Spain gave samples during acute or convalescent COVID-19.

Per germline, CDR1 SGDLS and CDR2 YYNGEE. The CDR3 has 20 amino acids. Losses at the gene ends were 1 base for V and 5 bases for J; bases not matched to a gene: 16. This rearrangement joins TRBV9 to TRBJ2-5; 14 bases map to TRBD2. The sequenced sample was peripheral blood. The origin of this receptor is a man aged 50 or older with active or convalescent COVID-19. This CDR3 reads CASSVSHLSGLAGVDETQYF. The CDR3 DNA sequence: TGTGCCAGCAGCGTATCCCACCTCTCGGGACTAGCGGGGGTTGATGAGACCCAGTACTTC.